This T cell receptor beta chain was found in a study of blood T cell repertoires in COVID-19. About the study: Acute and convalescent COVID-19 specimens originated in the United States, Italy and Spain.

Clones were read by immunoSEQ multiplex PCR, and TCRdb kept only the in-frame ones, dropping some. The profile shows hundreds of thousands of clones, more than 70% of them singletons. Trimming took 5 bases from V and 5 from J; bases not matched to a gene: 10. This CDR3 contains 17 residues. Looked up from germline, CDR1 is LNHDA and CDR2 is SQIVND (reference sequence). What was sequenced was PBMCs or T cells enriched from blood (not recorded which). This clonotype was obtained from a man aged 25 to 45 with acute COVID-19. This chain links TRBV19 with TRBJ1-4, with 11 bases fitting TRBD1. The CDR3 here is CASSVPGQGGPNEKLFF. The CDR3 DNA reads as TGTGCCAGTAGTGTCCCGGGACAGGGGGGACCGAATGAAAAACTGTTTTTT. Complete variable domain (other parts from reference TRBV19 and TRBJ1-4): DGGITQSPKYLFRKEGQNVTLSCEQNLNHDAMYWYRQDPGQGLRLIYYSQIVNDFQKGDIAEGYSVSREKKESFPLTVTSAQKNPTAFYLCASSVPGQGGPNEKLFFGSGTQLSVL.